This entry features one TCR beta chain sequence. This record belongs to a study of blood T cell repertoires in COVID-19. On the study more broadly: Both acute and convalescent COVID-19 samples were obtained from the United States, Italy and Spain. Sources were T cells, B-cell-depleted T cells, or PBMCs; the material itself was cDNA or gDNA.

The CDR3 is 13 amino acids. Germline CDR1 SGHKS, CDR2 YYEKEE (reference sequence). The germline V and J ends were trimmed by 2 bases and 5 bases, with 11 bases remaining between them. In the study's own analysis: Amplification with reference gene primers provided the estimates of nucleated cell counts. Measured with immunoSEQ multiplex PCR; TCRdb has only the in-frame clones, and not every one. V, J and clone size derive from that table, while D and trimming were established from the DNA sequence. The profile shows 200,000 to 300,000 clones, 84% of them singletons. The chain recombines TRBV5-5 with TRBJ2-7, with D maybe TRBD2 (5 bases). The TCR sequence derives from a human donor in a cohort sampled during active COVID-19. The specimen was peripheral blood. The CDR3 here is CASSLRGPHEQYF. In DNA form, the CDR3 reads TGTGCCAGCAGCTTACGGGGTCCCCACGAGCAGTACTTC.